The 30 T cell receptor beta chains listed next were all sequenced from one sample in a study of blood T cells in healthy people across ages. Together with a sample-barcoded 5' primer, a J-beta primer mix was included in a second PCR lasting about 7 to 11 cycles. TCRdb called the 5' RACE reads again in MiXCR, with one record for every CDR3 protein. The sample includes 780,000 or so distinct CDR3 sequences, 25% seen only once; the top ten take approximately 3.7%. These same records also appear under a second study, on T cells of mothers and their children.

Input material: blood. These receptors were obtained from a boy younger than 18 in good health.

CDR3 in amino acids: CASSLDGLQGNEQFF. CDR3 nucleotide sequence: TGTGCCAGCAGCTTGGATGGGTTACAAGGGAATGAGCAGTTCTTC. The chain couples TRBV7-3 to TRBJ2-1, with D hard to call. V was clipped by 3 bases and J by 7 bases, with 16 bases between them. This CDR3 contains 15 residues. Germline values: CDR1 SGHTA, CDR2 FQGTGA.

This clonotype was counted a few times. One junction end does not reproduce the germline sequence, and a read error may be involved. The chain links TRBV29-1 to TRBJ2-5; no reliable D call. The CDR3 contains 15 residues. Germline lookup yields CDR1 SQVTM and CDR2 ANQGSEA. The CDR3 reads CSVAVRLETQEAQYF. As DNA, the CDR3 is TGCAGCGTTGCAGTTAGATTAGAGACTCAAGAGGCCCAGTACTTC.

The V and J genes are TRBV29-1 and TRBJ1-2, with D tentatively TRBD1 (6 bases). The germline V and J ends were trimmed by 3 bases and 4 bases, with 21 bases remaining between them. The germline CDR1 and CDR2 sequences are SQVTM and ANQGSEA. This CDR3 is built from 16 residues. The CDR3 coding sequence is TGCAGCGTTGAGACAGATTGGGCAGGGGAAGGCTATGGCTACACCTTC. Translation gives CSVETDWAGEGYGYTF.

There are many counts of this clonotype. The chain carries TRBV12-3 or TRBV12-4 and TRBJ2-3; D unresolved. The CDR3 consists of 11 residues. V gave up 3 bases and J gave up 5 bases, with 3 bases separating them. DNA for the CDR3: TGTGCCAGCAGTTTCGAAGATACGCAGTATTTT. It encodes CASSFEDTQYF.

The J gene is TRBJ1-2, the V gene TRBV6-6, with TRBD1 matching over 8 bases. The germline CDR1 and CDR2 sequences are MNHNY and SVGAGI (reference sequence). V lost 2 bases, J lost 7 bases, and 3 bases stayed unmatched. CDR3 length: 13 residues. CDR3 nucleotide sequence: TGTGCCAGCAGTTACACAGGGGGTTCTGGCTACACCTTC. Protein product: CASSYTGGSGYTF.

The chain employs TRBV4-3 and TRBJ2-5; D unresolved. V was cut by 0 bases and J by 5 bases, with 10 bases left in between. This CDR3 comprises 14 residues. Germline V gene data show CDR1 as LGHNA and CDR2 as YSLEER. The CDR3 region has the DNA TGCGCCAGCAGCCAAGATTTAAGGGTGGAGACCCAGTACTTC. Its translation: CASSQDLRVETQYF.

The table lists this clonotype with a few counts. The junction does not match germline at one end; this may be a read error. CDR3 sequence reads: CVSSVDSGGYQETQYF. The CDR3 DNA follows: TGTGTCAGCAGCGTAGATAGCGGGGGTTACCAAGAGACCCAGTACTTC. The chain joins TRBV9 to TRBJ2-5; 9 bases align to TRBD2. Germline CDR1 and CDR2: SGDLS and YYNGEE. CDR3 length equals 16 residues.

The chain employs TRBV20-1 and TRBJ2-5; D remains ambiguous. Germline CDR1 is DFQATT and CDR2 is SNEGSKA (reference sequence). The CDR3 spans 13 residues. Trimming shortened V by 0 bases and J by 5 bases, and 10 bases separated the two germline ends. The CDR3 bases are TGCAGTGCTAGAGACGCCCTTGGTGAGACCCAGTACTTC. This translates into CSARDALGETQYF.

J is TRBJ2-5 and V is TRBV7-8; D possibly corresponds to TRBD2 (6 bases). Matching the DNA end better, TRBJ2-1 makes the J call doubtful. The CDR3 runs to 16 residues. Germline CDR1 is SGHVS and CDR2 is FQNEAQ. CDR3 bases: TGTGCCAGCATGGGAGAGACGGAGGGCCCGCTCAATGAGCAGTTCTTC. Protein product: CASMGETEGPLNEQFF.

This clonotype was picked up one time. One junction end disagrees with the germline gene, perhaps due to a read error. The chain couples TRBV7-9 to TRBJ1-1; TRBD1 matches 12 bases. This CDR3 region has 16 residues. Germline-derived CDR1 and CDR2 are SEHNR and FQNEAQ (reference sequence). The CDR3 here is CASTLGTGGRDTEAFF. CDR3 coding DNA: TGTGCCAGCACCTTAGGGACAGGGGGCCGAGACACTGAAGCTTTCTTT.

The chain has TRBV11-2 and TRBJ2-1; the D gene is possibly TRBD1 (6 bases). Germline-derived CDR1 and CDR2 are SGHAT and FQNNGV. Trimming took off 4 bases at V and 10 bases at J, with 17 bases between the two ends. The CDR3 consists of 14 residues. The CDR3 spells CASSCTTGFWEQFF. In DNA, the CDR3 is TGTGCCAGCAGCTGCACAACAGGGTTTTGGGAGCAGTTCTTC.

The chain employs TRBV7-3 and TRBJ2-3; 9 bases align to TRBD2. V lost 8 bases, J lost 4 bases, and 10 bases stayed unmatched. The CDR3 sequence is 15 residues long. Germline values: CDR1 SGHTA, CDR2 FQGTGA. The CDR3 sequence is CASGTLAGVADTQYF. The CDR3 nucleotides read TGTGCCAGCGGAACTTTAGCGGGAGTGGCAGATACGCAGTATTTT.

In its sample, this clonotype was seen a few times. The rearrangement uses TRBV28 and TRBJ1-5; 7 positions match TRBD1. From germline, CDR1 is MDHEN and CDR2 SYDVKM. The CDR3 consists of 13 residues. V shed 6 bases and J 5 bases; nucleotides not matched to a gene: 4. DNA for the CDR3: TGTGCCAGCAGCCTACAGGGGTATCAGCCCCAGCATTTT. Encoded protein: CASSLQGYQPQHF.

DNA of the CDR3: TGCAGCGTTGTTTCCGGGTCAGAGACCCAGTACTTC. It yields the protein CSVVSGSETQYF. The chain has TRBV29-1 and TRBJ2-5; D is unresolved. The germline gives CDR1 SQVTM, CDR2 ANQGSEA. The V end lost 4 bases, the J end lost 4 bases, and 10 bases lay between the germline ends. The CDR3 is 12 amino acids.

CDR3 coding DNA: TGTGCCACCGGGACTAGCGGGGACAAAAACATTCAGTACTTC. This gives the protein CATGTSGDKNIQYF. This sequence joins TRBV12-3 or TRBV12-4 and TRBJ2-4, with TRBD2 matching over 13 bases. Losses at the gene ends were 10 bases for V and 3 bases for J; bases not matched to a gene: 3. The CDR3 covers 14 residues.

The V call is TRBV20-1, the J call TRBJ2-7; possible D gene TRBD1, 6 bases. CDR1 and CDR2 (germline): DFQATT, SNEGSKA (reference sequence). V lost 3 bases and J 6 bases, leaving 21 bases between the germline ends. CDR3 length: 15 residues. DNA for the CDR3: TGCAGTGCTAGGATCCTCTTATCACAGGGTACCGAGCAGTACTTC. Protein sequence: CSARILLSQGTEQYF.

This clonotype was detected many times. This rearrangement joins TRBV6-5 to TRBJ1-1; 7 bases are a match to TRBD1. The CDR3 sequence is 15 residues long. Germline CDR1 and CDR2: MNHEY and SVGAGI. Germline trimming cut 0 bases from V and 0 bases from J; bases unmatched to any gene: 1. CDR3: CASSYSTGMNTEAFF. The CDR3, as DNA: TGTGCCAGCAGTTACTCGACAGGGATGAACACTGAAGCTTTCTTT.

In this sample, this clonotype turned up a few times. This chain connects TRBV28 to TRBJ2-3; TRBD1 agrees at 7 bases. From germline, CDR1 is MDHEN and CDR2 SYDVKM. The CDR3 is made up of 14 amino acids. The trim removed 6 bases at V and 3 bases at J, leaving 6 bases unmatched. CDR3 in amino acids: CASRPTGLTDTQYF. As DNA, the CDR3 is TGTGCCAGCAGACCGACAGGGCTGACAGATACGCAGTATTTT.

The CDR3 reads CASSDMTSYEQYF. In nucleotides, the CDR3 is TGTGCCAGCAGCGACATGACAAGCTACGAGCAGTACTTC. The V call is TRBV7-9, the J call TRBJ2-7, with no clear D. Trimming removed 5 bases at V and 3 bases at J, with 11 bases between. CDR1 SEHNR and CDR2 FQNEAQ come from the germline V gene (reference sequence). The CDR3 is 13 residues long.

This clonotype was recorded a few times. The CDR3 loop reads CASSTMLGSSYEQYF. The CDR3, as DNA: TGCGCCAGCAGTACAATGCTCGGGAGCTCCTACGAGCAGTACTTC. This rearrangement joins TRBV4-1 to TRBJ2-7; D possibly corresponds to TRBD2 (6 bases). With 6 bases removed from V and 0 bases from J, the gap between germline ends came to 15 bases. This CDR3 comprises 15 residues. Germline V lookup: CDR1 MGHRA, CDR2 YSYEKL.

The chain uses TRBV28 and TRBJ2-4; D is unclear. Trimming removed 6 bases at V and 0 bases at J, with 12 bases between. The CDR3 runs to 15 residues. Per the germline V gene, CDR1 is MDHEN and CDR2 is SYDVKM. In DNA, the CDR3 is TGTGCCAGCAGCGAGGCGGACCTAGCCAAAAACATTCAGTACTTC. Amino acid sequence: CASSEADLAKNIQYF.

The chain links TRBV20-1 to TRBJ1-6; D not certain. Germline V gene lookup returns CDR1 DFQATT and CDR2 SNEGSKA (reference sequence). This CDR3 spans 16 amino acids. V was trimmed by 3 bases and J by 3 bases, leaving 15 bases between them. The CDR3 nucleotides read TGCAGTGCTAGTGCATCAGGAGGCGGCTATAATTCACCCCTCCACTTT. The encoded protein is CSASASGGGYNSPLHF.

The CDR3 sequence is CASSLVGYTGELFF. CDR3 bases: TGTGCCAGCAGCTTAGTTGGCTACACCGGGGAGCTGTTTTTT. The J gene is TRBJ2-2, the V gene TRBV7-2; D gene ambiguous. The CDR3 runs 14 residues. The ends were cut back, 1 base at V and 3 bases at J, with 6 bases in the middle. Germline-derived CDR1 and CDR2 are SGHTA and FQGNSA.

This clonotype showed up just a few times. The CDR3 loop reads CASSLDRFPYEQYF. For the CDR3, the DNA is TGTGCCAGCAGCTTGGACAGGTTTCCCTACGAGCAGTACTTC. The chain uses TRBV5-5 and TRBJ2-5; possibly TRBD1 for D (5 bases). The J call may be incorrect, as the DNA end agrees better with TRBJ2-7. The CDR3 contains 14 residues. CDR1 SGHKS and CDR2 YYEKEE come from the germline V gene (reference sequence).

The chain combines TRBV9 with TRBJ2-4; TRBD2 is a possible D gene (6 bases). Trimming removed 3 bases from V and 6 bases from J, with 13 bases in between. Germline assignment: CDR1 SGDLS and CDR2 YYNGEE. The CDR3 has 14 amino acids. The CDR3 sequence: CASSEGLATNIQYF. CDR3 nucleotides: TGTGCCAGCAGCGAGGGGCTAGCGACAAACATTCAGTACTTC.

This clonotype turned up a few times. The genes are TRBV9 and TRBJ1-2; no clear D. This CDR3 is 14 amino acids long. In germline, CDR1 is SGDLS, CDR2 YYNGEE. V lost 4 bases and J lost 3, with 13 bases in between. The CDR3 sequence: CASSKRTSDYGYTF. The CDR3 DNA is TGTGCCAGCAGCAAGCGGACGTCGGACTATGGCTACACCTTC.

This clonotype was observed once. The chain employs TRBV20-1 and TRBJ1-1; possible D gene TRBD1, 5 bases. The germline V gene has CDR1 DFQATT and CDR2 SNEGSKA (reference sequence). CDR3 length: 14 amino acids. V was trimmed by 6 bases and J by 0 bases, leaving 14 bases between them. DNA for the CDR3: TGCAGTGCCACCTCAGGGACCTTGAACACTGAAGCTTTCTTT. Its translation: CSATSGTLNTEAFF.

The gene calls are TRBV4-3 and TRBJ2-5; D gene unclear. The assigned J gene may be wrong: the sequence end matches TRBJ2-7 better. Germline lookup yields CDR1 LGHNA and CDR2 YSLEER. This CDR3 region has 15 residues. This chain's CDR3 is CASSQEREVLYEQYF. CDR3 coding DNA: TGCGCCAGCAGCCAAGAGAGAGAGGTGCTTTACGAGCAGTACTTC.

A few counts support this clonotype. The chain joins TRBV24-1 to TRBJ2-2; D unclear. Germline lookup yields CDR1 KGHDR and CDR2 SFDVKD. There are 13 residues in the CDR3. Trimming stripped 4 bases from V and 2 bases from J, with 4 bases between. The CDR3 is CATSDPNTGELFF. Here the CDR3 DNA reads TGTGCCACCAGTGACCCTAACACCGGGGAGCTGTTTTTT.

CDR3 in amino acids: CASSLGRETSYEQYF. DNA for the CDR3: TGTGCCAGCAGTCTAGGGCGGGAGACATCCTACGAGCAGTACTTC. The chain employs TRBV28 and TRBJ2-7; TRBD2 agrees at 7 bases. The V segment lost 5 bases and the J segment 1 base; nucleotides outside the gene matches: 8. Per the germline V gene, CDR1 is MDHEN and CDR2 is SYDVKM. This CDR3 comprises 15 residues.